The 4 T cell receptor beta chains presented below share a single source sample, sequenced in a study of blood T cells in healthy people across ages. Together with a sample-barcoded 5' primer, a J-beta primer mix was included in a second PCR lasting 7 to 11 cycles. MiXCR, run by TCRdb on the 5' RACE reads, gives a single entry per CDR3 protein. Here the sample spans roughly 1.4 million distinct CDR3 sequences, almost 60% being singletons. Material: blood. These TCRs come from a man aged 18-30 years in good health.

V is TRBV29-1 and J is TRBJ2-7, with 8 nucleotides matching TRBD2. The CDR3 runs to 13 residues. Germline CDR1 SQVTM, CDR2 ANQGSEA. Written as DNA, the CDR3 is TGCAGTTATCGGGAGGGAATCTCCTACGAGCAGTACTTC. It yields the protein CSYREGISYEQYF.

In DNA form, the CDR3 reads TGTGCCAGCAGTTACTCGACGGGGACAGGGCGCCTCACCGGGGAGCTGTTTTTT. Translated: CASSYSTGTGRLTGELFF. This rearrangement joins TRBV6-2 or TRBV6-3 to TRBJ2-2; TRBD1 matches 9 bases. The CDR3 has 18 amino acids. V dropped 0 bases and J dropped 4; count of bases not matched to a gene: 9. CDR1 is MNHEY, CDR2 SVGEGT, per germline.

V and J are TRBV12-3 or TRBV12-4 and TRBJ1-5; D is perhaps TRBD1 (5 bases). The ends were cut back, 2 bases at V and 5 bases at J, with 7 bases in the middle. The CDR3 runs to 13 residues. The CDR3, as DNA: TGTGCCAGCAGTTTACCGGGGGATCAGCCCCAGCATTTT. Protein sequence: CASSLPGDQPQHF.

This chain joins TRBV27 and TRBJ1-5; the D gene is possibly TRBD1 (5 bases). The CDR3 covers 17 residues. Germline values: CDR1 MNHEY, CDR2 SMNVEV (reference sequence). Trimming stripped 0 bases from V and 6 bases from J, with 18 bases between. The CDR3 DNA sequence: TGTGCCAGCAGTTTATCGGGCGTAGGGGAATGGACTCAGCCCCAGCATTTT. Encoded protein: CASSLSGVGEWTQPQHF.